The 22 T cell receptor beta chains listed next were all sequenced from one sample in a study of breast tumors, draining lymph nodes, adjacent tissues. Via MiXCR, TCRdb re-called the multiplex PCR reads, giving one row per CDR3 protein. This sample carries about 180,000 distinct CDR3 sequences, about 33% of them seen once, and the ten largest clones take approximately 4.2%. Axillary draining lymph nodes of breast cancer patients supplied the node samples. The source material was axillary lymph node tissue. These TCRs come from a female donor with breast cancer. Some clones in this sample may be carry-over from other donors' samples.

This clonotype showed up many times. The rearrangement links TRBV24-1 to TRBJ2-7, with TRBD2 identical over 7 bases. The CDR3 totals 11 residues. The germline V gene has CDR1 KGHDR and CDR2 SFDVKD. J gave up 3 bases and V 9 bases, and 1 base lay outside the gene matches. The CDR3 DNA reads TGTGCCACCCCGGGGGGCTACGAGCAGTACTTC. Translating it yields CATPGGYEQYF.

The J gene is TRBJ1-1, the V gene TRBV18; unclear D gene. Germline-derived CDR1 and CDR2 are KGHSH and LQKENI. Trimming removed 3 bases from V and 6 bases from J, with 11 bases in between. The CDR3 loop spans 13 amino acids. The CDR3 DNA is TGTGCCAGCTCACCGAGGGAGGAGGCTGAAGCTTTCTTT. Amino acid sequence: CASSPREEAEAFF.

The chain couples TRBV27 to TRBJ2-5; the match to TRBD1 covers 7 bases. The CDR3 has 18 residues. CDR1 and CDR2 (germline): MNHEY, SMNVEV (reference sequence). Unmatched junction bases numbered 21, after V lost 6 bases and J lost 5 bases. The CDR3 nucleotides read TGTGCCAGCAGCCCCTTCTCGTATAGGGGGCCATTTATTGAGACCCAGTACTTC. Protein: CASSPFSYRGPFIETQYF.

As for this clonotype: A much larger clone lies a single base off, so this may be a read error. J is TRBJ1-2 and V is TRBV2; no definite D call. Per the germline V gene, CDR1 is SNHLY and CDR2 is FYNNEI. The CDR3 runs 14 residues. The CDR3 is CASSVRTEPYSYTF. In DNA, the CDR3 is TGTGCCAGCAGTGTTCGGACTGAACCCTATAGCTACACCTTC.

This clonotype was detected ten times or more. The V and J genes are TRBV25-1 and TRBJ1-1, with D perhaps matching TRBD1 (6 bases). V lost 6 bases and J lost 0, with 11 bases in between. The CDR3 is 14 residues long. Germline V CDR1 and CDR2: MGHDK, SYGVNS. The CDR3 spells CASSTDRLNTEAFF. The DNA for the CDR3 is TGTGCCAGCAGCACCGACAGGTTGAACACTGAAGCTTTCTTT.

As concerns this clonotype: This clone may be a read error of a much larger clone one base away. This chain uses TRBV13 with TRBJ2-7; D unclear. V dropped 2 bases and J dropped 1 base, with 9 bases sitting between them. Per the germline V gene, CDR1 is PRHDT and CDR2 is FYEKMQ (reference sequence). CDR3 length equals 14 residues. The CDR3, as DNA: TGTGCCAGCAGCTTAAATTTCGGGTCCTACGAGCAGTACTTC. This translates into CASSLNFGSYEQYF.

The chain uses TRBV5-1 and TRBJ1-1, with D possibly matching TRBD1 (6 bases). There are 15 residues in the CDR3. Germline CDR1 SGHRS, CDR2 YFSETQ. With 1 base removed from V and 1 base from J, the gap between germline ends came to 11 bases. CDR3 in DNA: TGCGCCAGCAGCTTGAGGACAGCCTCGAACACTGAAGCTTTCTTT. Its translation is CASSLRTASNTEAFF. The full variable domain, rest sourced from reference TRBV5-1 and TRBJ1-1, is KAGVTQTPRYLIKTRGQQVTLSCSPISGHRSVSWYQQTPGQGLQFLFEYFSETQRNKGNFPGRFSGRQFSNSRSEMNVSTLELGDSALYLCASSLRTASNTEAFFGQGTRLTVV.

The gene calls are TRBV9 and TRBJ2-1; 7 bases match TRBD2. The germline V gene has CDR1 SGDLS and CDR2 YYNGEE. The V and J ends lost 8 bases and 2 bases, in that order; junction bases with no gene match: 4. This CDR3 has 13 amino acids. CDR3 coding DNA: TGTGCCAGTTTGCGGGGGACCTACAATGAGCAGTTCTTC. It translates to CASLRGTYNEQFF.

Comments on this clonotype: The CDR3 does not end in the conserved phenylalanine or tryptophan, so this is likely a read error. The rearrangement joins TRBV6-1 to TRBJ2-2, with a weak D call TRBD2 (6 bases). Trimming stripped 3 bases from V and 7 bases from J, with 24 bases between. The CDR3 is 18 amino acids. Germline V CDR1 and CDR2: MNHNS, SASEGT. CDR3 sequence reads: CASSEGTWTGEWVGELFL. The CDR3 DNA is TGTGCCAGCAGTGAGGGTACTTGGACGGGGGAGTGGGTCGGGGAGCTGTTTTTG.

This clonotype has only a few counts. The CDR3 DNA follows: TGTGCCAGCGGAGGGACTAGCGGGGCGTACTCTGGGGCCAACGTCCTGACTTTC. Encoded protein: CASGGTSGAYSGANVLTF. The chain combines TRBV28 with TRBJ2-6, with 13 bases matching TRBD2. Per germline, CDR1 MDHEN and CDR2 SYDVKM. The V segment lost 8 bases and the J segment 0 bases; nucleotides outside the gene matches: 7. This CDR3 has 18 amino acids.

Ten or more counts support this clonotype. The chain uses TRBV12-5 and TRBJ2-3; D unresolved. V was trimmed by 2 bases and J by 4 bases, leaving 4 bases between them. The CDR3 is 12 residues long. Germline CDR1 reads LGHNT; CDR2 reads FRNRAP. DNA for the CDR3: TGTGCTAGTGGTTTGTTATCAGATACGCAGTATTTT. Its protein is CASGLLSDTQYF. Supplemented by reference TRBV12-5 and TRBJ2-3, the full variable domain reads DARVTQTPRHKVTEMGQEVTMRCQPILGHNTVFWYRQTMMQGLELLAYFRNRAPLDDSGMPKDRFSAEMPDATLATLKIQPSEPRDSAVYFCASGLLSDTQYFGPGTRLTVL.

This clonotype was detected only a few times. This rearrangement joins TRBV3-2 to TRBJ2-3; the table assigns TRBD2, which was not confirmed against the DNA. TRBV3-2 is marked as a pseudogene. The CDR3 runs 17 residues. CDR3 coding DNA: TGTGCCAGCAGCCAAGCCCCAGTGCGGGGGGGCAAAGATACGCAGTATTTT. Encoded protein: CASSQAPVRGGKDTQYF.

The sample holds one count of this clonotype. The CDR3 region is CATSDPGAYNEQFF. The CDR3 DNA is TGTGCCACCAGTGACCCCGGGGCCTACAATGAGCAGTTCTTC. This chain links TRBV24-1 with TRBJ2-1; weak D call: TRBD2 (5 bases). CDR3 length: 14 amino acids. Trimming took off 4 bases at V and 2 bases at J, with 8 bases between the two ends. CDR1 KGHDR and CDR2 SFDVKD come from the germline V gene.

The chain employs TRBV4-2 and TRBJ1-4; TRBD1 matches at 9 bases. The trim removed 0 bases at V and 7 bases at J, leaving 3 bases unmatched. This CDR3 is 15 amino acids long. The germline V gene encodes CDR1 LGHNA and CDR2 YNFKEQ. CDR3 sequence (DNA): TGTGCCAGCAGCCAAGAGGGACAGGGCGGTGAAAAACTGTTTTTT. It translates to CASSQEGQGGEKLFF.

With respect to this clonotype: Germline is not matched at one junction end, which may reflect a read error. The chain is built from TRBV6-5 and TRBJ1-2; D not resolved. The CDR3 is made up of 13 amino acids. The germline gives CDR1 MNHEY, CDR2 SVGAGI. The CDR3 sequence: CASSHSISYGYTF. CDR3 coding DNA: TGTGCCAGCAGTCACTCGATAAGCTATGGCTACACCTTC.

This clonotype occurred many times. The chain couples TRBV20-1 to TRBJ2-1, with TRBD2 as a possible D gene (6 bases). With 3 bases removed from V and 6 bases from J, the gap between germline ends came to 15 bases. The CDR3 length is 14 residues. The germline gives CDR1 DFQATT, CDR2 SNEGSKA (reference sequence). The CDR3 nucleotides are TGCAGTGCTAGCCCCTTCACTAGCACCAATGAGCAGTTCTTC. Protein product: CSASPFTSTNEQFF.

This clonotype was seen many times. This sequence joins TRBV12-3 or TRBV12-4 and TRBJ2-1, with D perhaps assigned TRBD1 or TRBD2 (5 bases each). This CDR3 has 17 amino acids. The V gene lost 5 bases and the J gene lost 1 base, with 18 bases spanning the gap. In nucleotides, the CDR3 is TGTGCCAGCAGTATACCGATTGGGGGTTGGTCCTACAATGAGCAGTTCTTC. This translates into CASSIPIGGWSYNEQFF.

The rearrangement links TRBV11-3 to TRBJ1-1; a possible D gene is TRBD1 (5 bases). Per germline, CDR1 SGHNT and CDR2 YENEEA. There are 13 residues in the CDR3. Trimming cost V 8 bases and J 3 bases, with 13 bases left between them. In DNA form, the CDR3 reads TGTGCCAGCGGCCGGGGGAGTGACACTGAAGCTTTCTTT. The encoded protein is CASGRGSDTEAFF.

V gene TRBV20-1 combines with J gene TRBJ2-2, with a weak D call TRBD1 (6 bases). The CDR3 contains 16 residues. From germline, CDR1 is DFQATT and CDR2 SNEGSKA (reference sequence). V was pared by 5 bases and J by 6 bases, with 22 bases between. The CDR3 DNA reads TGCAGTGCTCAGCACAGAGGGGGAAGCCTTCCCGGGGAGCTGTTTTTT. Its translation: CSAQHRGGSLPGELFF.

The table lists this clonotype with many counts. The J gene is TRBJ2-3, the V gene TRBV20-1; D not certain. The CDR3 loop spans 16 amino acids. Germline V gene sequence: CDR1 DFQATT, CDR2 SNEGSKA (reference sequence). The V end lost 6 bases, the J end lost 0 bases, and 19 bases lay between the germline ends. CDR3 DNA sequence: TGCAGTGCCGTTAGATGGTACGGTGGCAGCACAGATACGCAGTATTTT. Its protein is CSAVRWYGGSTDTQYF.

J is TRBJ1-4 and V is TRBV11-1; D is perhaps TRBD1 (6 bases). Germline values: CDR1 SGHAT, CDR2 FQDESV (reference sequence). The CDR3 length is 17 residues. Trimming pared 1 base from V and 0 bases from J, leaving 12 bases between. This chain's CDR3 is CASSLVGGHATNEKLFF. The CDR3 region has the DNA TGTGCCAGCAGCTTAGTTGGGGGGCACGCAACTAATGAAAAACTGTTTTTT. The full variable domain, with the rest looked up from reference TRBV11-1 and TRBJ1-4, is EAEVAQSPRYKITEKSQAVAFWCDPISGHATLYWYRQILGQGPELLVQFQDESVVDDSQLPKDRFSAERLKGVDSTLKIQPAELGDSAMYLCASSLVGGHATNEKLFFGSGTQLSVL.

The J gene is TRBJ2-5, the V gene TRBV20-1; D is ambiguous. V lost 5 bases and J 6 bases, leaving 10 bases between the germline ends. Per germline, CDR1 DFQATT and CDR2 SNEGSKA (reference sequence). The CDR3 spans 11 residues. This CDR3 is CSASDGQTQYF. The CDR3 nucleotides read TGCAGTGCTTCCGACGGGCAGACCCAGTACTTC.